This TCR beta chain came from a study of beta chain features in type 1 diabetes. V lost 3 bases to trimming and J lost 6 bases, with 15 bases between them. The length of the CDR3 is 15 residues. The germline CDR1 and CDR2 sequences are SGHVS and FQNEAQ. This clone was counted only a few times. Sequencing targeted expressed TCRB transcripts, as all isolated RNA had been reverse transcribed. Profiling relied on immunoSEQ multiplex PCR, and the TCRdb table lists in-frame clones only, not all of them. The sample includes fewer than 550,000 clones, 11% of them seen just once. Sequencing used naive CD4+ T cells from blood. V usage is TRBV7-8 and J usage is TRBJ2-1, with D possibly matching TRBD1 (5 bases). The sequence was obtained from a woman aged 18-35 years in good health. CDR3 sequence reads: CASSLGREGVNEQFF. CDR3 nucleotide sequence: TGTGCCAGCAGCTTGGGGCGAGAAGGCGTCAATGAGCAGTTCTTC.